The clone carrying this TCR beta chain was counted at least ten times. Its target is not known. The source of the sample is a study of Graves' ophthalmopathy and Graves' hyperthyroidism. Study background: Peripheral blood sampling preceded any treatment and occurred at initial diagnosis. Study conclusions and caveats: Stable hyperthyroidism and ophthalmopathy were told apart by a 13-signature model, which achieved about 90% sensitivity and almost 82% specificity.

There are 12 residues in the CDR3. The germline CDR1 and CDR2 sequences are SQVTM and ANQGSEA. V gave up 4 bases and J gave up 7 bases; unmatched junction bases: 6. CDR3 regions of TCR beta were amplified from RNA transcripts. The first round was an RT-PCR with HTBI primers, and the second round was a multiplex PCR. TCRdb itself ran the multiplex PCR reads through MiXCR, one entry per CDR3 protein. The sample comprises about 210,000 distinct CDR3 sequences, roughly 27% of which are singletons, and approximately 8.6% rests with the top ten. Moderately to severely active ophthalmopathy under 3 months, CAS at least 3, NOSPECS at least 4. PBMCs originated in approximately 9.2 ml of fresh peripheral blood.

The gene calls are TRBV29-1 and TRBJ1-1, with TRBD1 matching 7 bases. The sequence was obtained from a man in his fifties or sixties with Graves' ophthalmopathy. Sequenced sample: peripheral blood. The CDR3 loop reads CSVVEGAVEAFF. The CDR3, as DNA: TGCAGCGTTGTCGAGGGGGCGGTTGAAGCTTTCTTT.